These 32 T cell receptor beta chains share one sample of origin, sequenced in a study of beta chain features in type 1 diabetes. The entirety of the isolated RNA underwent reverse transcription, so expressed TCRB transcripts were sequenced. Libraries were prepared by immunoSEQ multiplex PCR; TCRdb keeps only in-frame clonotypes and omits some of them. The sample shows 300,000 to 350,000 clones, about 20% of them seen only once. Sequenced sample: naive CD4+ T cells from blood. The receptors originated from a woman aged 18-29 years in good health.

The chain combines TRBV15 with TRBJ2-3; 8 bases map to TRBD2. CDR3 size: 17 residues. CDR1 LNHNV and CDR2 YYDKDF come from the germline V gene (reference sequence). Trimming removed 1 base from V and 2 bases from J; junction bases left unmatched: 8. The CDR3 loop is CATSRALFGGATDTQYF. As DNA, the CDR3 is TGTGCCACCAGCAGAGCGTTGTTCGGGGGGGCCACAGATACGCAGTATTTT.

This clone was picked up a small number of times. The genes are TRBV7-9 and TRBJ1-4; the D is unclear. Germline V gene lookup returns CDR1 SEHNR and CDR2 FQNEAQ (reference sequence). The CDR3 contains 13 residues. V gave up 3 bases and J gave up 12 bases, with 14 bases separating them. The CDR3 nucleotides are TGTGCCAGCAGCTTCCGAGGTCCCGGGGAACTGTTTTTT. Protein sequence: CASSFRGPGELFF.

This clone was observed a handful of times. Other DNA sequences in this sample translate to the same CDR3. The J gene is TRBJ2-3, the V gene TRBV7-3; 7 bases map to TRBD2. Germline V gives CDR1 SGHTA, CDR2 FQGTGA. V lost 5 bases and J lost 0; bases outside the gene matches: 2. The CDR3 runs 14 residues. The CDR3 DNA sequence: TGTGCCAGCAGCCCGGGACTAAGCACAGATACGCAGTATTTT. Protein sequence: CASSPGLSTDTQYF.

In this sample, this clone turned up once. V usage is TRBV6-5 and J usage is TRBJ2-4, with D possibly TRBD2 on 6 matching bases. V was cut by 6 bases and J by 8 bases, with 14 bases left in between. Germline CDR1 MNHEY, CDR2 SVGAGI. CDR3 length: 13 amino acids. CDR3 loop: CASSRDGEDIQYF. CDR3 bases: TGTGCCAGCAGCCGGGACGGGGAGGACATTCAGTACTTC.

In its sample, this clone was seen a few times. The chain recombines TRBV7-8 with TRBJ2-3; D may be TRBD2 (6 bases). CDR1 and CDR2 (germline): SGHVS, FQNEAQ. The ends were cut back, 5 bases at V and 6 bases at J, with 6 bases in the middle. The CDR3 extends over 11 amino acids. CDR3 in amino acids: CASSRGDTQYF. The CDR3 DNA sequence: TGTGCCAGCAGCCGGGGGGATACGCAGTATTTT.

J is TRBJ1-6 and V is TRBV30; D not resolved. The V end lost 8 bases, the J end lost 2 bases, and 16 bases lay between the germline ends. Germline V gives CDR1 GTSNPN, CDR2 SVGIG (reference sequence). The CDR3 has 15 residues. CDR3 sequence reads: CAGRVTGTYNSPLHF. CDR3 bases: TGTGCCGGTCGGGTTACGGGGACCTATAATTCACCCCTCCACTTT.

This chain connects TRBV9 to TRBJ2-6, with TRBD1 identical over 11 bases. The CDR3 is made up of 16 amino acids. Trimming took 3 bases from V and 3 from J; bases not matched to a gene: 2. Germline CDR1 reads SGDLS; CDR2 reads YYNGEE. DNA of the CDR3: TGTGCCAGCAGCGAGGACAGGGGGCGTGGGGCCAACGTCCTGACTTTC. It translates to CASSEDRGRGANVLTF.

This clone was seen a handful of times. V and J are TRBV4-1 and TRBJ1-2; TRBD1 might be the D (5 bases). CDR1 and CDR2 (germline): MGHRA, YSYEKL. Trimming took off 1 base at V and 7 bases at J, with 13 bases between the two ends. This CDR3 contains 14 residues. Written as DNA, the CDR3 is TGCGCCAGCAGCCAAGTGAGGATCGGGGGTGGCTACACCTTC. Amino acid sequence: CASSQVRIGGGYTF.

The chain joins TRBV5-4 to TRBJ2-7; 12 positions agree with TRBD2. CDR3 size: 15 residues. Trimming removed 4 bases from V and 5 bases from J; junction bases left unmatched: 7. Germline V lookup: CDR1 SGHNT, CDR2 YYREEE (reference sequence). The CDR3 nucleotides read TGTGCCAGCAGCCCGACTAGCGGGAGTACGAACGAGCAGTACTTC. The encoded protein is CASSPTSGSTNEQYF.

This sequence joins TRBV29-1 and TRBJ1-1; D is unresolved. Germline CDR1 is SQVTM and CDR2 is ANQGSEA. Trimming took off 1 base at V and 4 bases at J, with 10 bases between the two ends. There are 13 residues in the CDR3. CDR3 region: CSVEGQQLTEAFF. The CDR3 DNA reads TGCAGCGTTGAAGGTCAACAGCTCACTGAAGCTTTCTTT.

This clone has just a few counts. The chain is built from TRBV4-2 and TRBJ1-6; D might be TRBD1 (5 bases). CDR3 length: 14 residues. V gave up 0 bases and J gave up 9 bases, with 9 bases separating them. Germline-derived CDR1 and CDR2 are LGHNA and YNFKEQ. The CDR3 reads CASSQESGGSPLHF. CDR3 DNA sequence: TGTGCCAGCAGCCAAGAGTCCGGGGGTTCACCCCTCCACTTT.

The CDR3 coding sequence is TGCGCCAGCAGCATTGGGGGCAGTCTGGAGCTGTTTTTT. Amino acid sequence: CASSIGGSLELFF. V usage is TRBV5-1 and J usage is TRBJ2-2; possible D gene TRBD1, 6 bases. V lost 4 bases and J lost 10, with 14 bases in between. This CDR3 comprises 13 residues. CDR1 and CDR2 from the germline V gene are SGHRS and YFSETQ.

A few counts support this clone. This chain connects TRBV10-3 to TRBJ1-6; D might be TRBD1 (6 bases). The CDR3 sequence is 14 residues long. CDR1 ENHRY and CDR2 SYGVKD come from the germline V gene. V gave up 3 bases and J gave up 7 bases, with 10 bases separating them. The CDR3 DNA reads as TGTGCCATCAGTGACAGACAGGCGAATTCACCCCTCCACTTT. As protein: CAISDRQANSPLHF.

The rearrangement joins TRBV5-6 to TRBJ1-1; no clear D gene. This CDR3 region has 13 residues. V dropped 0 bases and J dropped 8 bases, with 11 bases sitting between them. The germline V gene has CDR1 SGHDT and CDR2 YYEEEE. The CDR3 DNA reads as TGTGCCAGCAGCTTGGTGGCAGGAGGAGAAGCTTTCTTT. Translated: CASSLVAGGEAFF.

This clone was detected a few times. The chain is built from TRBV5-1 and TRBJ2-3; D might be TRBD2 (6 bases). This CDR3 spans 12 amino acids. Germline V lookup: CDR1 SGHRS, CDR2 YFSETQ. V lost 0 bases and J 13 bases, leaving 12 bases between the germline ends. The CDR3 nucleotides are TGCGCCAGCAGCTTGGTCGGGCGGGAAAAGTATTTT. Amino acids: CASSLVGREKYF.

This clone was recorded a few times. The V call is TRBV25-1, the J call TRBJ1-2; 8 bases agree with TRBD1. In germline, CDR1 is MGHDK, CDR2 SYGVNS. The CDR3 is 16 residues long. V trimming: 6 bases; J trimming: 0 bases; junction bases outside the gene matches: 9. The chain's CDR3 is CASRRTGPNSNYGYTF. The CDR3 coding sequence is TGTGCCAGCAGACGGACAGGGCCGAACTCTAACTATGGCTACACCTTC.

This clone was counted between two and nine times. This chain joins TRBV7-2 and TRBJ1-5; D is undetermined. Looked up from germline, CDR1 is SGHTA and CDR2 is FQGNSA. V lost 5 bases and J 5 bases, leaving 10 bases between the germline ends. The CDR3 spans 13 residues. CDR3 coding DNA: TGTGCCAGCAGCGGGAGGGTCGATCAGCCCCAGCATTTT. It is translated as CASSGRVDQPQHF.

The chain combines TRBV4-1 with TRBJ2-7, with 14 nucleotides matching TRBD2. There are 16 residues in the CDR3. Germline CDR1 is MGHRA and CDR2 is YSYEKL. With V trimmed by 4 bases and J by 5 bases, 7 bases remained unmatched. CDR3 nucleotide sequence: TGCGCCAGCAGCCGACCGACTAGCGGGAGGGCCGACGAGCAGTACTTC. Amino acid sequence: CASSRPTSGRADEQYF.

The chain links TRBV18 to TRBJ1-5; no definite D call. V lost 3 bases to trimming and J lost 4 bases, with 10 bases between them. Looked up from germline, CDR1 is KGHSH and CDR2 is LQKENI. The CDR3 covers 14 residues. This CDR3 is CASSPAGINQPQHF. CDR3 nucleotide sequence: TGTGCCAGCTCACCGGCAGGCATTAATCAGCCCCAGCATTTT.

CDR3 loop: CSVGGQAADQPQHF. Written as DNA, the CDR3 is TGCAGCGTTGGGGGGCAGGCTGCAGATCAGCCCCAGCATTTT. The chain combines TRBV29-1 with TRBJ1-5, with D perhaps TRBD1 (6 bases). V was clipped by 4 bases and J by 5 bases, with 15 bases between them. This CDR3 comprises 14 residues. Germline V gene sequence: CDR1 SQVTM, CDR2 ANQGSEA.

This clone turned up a few times. V gene TRBV9 combines with J gene TRBJ2-2; D gene ambiguous. CDR1 is SGDLS and CDR2 is YYNGEE in the germline V gene. The CDR3 is made up of 13 amino acids. V was trimmed by 3 bases and J by 3 bases, leaving 6 bases between them. Here the CDR3 reads CASSARYTGELFF. In DNA form, the CDR3 reads TGTGCCAGCAGCGCTCGGTACACCGGGGAGCTGTTTTTT.

The chain recombines TRBV5-1 with TRBJ1-1; the D is unclear. Germline assignment: CDR1 SGHRS and CDR2 YFSETQ. CDR3 size: 14 residues. Trimming pared 0 bases from V and 3 bases from J, leaving 9 bases between. The CDR3 nucleotides are TGCGCCAGCAGCTTGGCCGGGCGGGACACTGAAGCTTTCTTT. Translation: CASSLAGRDTEAFF.

This clone was detected only a few times. The chain employs TRBV5-1 and TRBJ2-7, with 8 positions matching TRBD1. V shed 8 bases, J shed 2 bases, and the junction held 9 bases outside the gene matches. Germline V gene sequence: CDR1 SGHRS, CDR2 YFSETQ. The CDR3 contains 14 residues. The CDR3 nucleotides read TGCGCCAGTGGGTCTCAGGGGGCAGCCTACGAGCAGTACTTC. Residues: CASGSQGAAYEQYF.

The V and J genes are TRBV11-2 and TRBJ2-1, with D maybe TRBD2 (5 bases). Trimming shortened V by 3 bases and J by 8 bases, and 14 bases separated the two germline ends. The CDR3 covers 14 residues. Germline CDR1 is SGHAT and CDR2 is FQNNGV. CDR3 DNA: TGTGCCAGCAGCTTGATATGGACTCGCGATGAGCAGTTCTTC. Residues: CASSLIWTRDEQFF.

About this clone: A junction end diverges from the germline sequence, so it may reflect a read error. The V and J genes are TRBV7-9 and TRBJ1-1; 7 bases line up with TRBD1. The CDR3 totals 14 residues. The germline CDR1 and CDR2 sequences are SEHNR and FQNEAQ (reference sequence). The CDR3 coding sequence is TGTGCCAGCAGCATTGACAGGGCGAACGCTGAAGCTTTCTTT. Its translation: CASSIDRANAEAFF.

CDR3 DNA sequence: TGTGCCAGCAGCTTGGGAATAGGGGGCGATGGCTACACCTTC. It specifies CASSLGIGGDGYTF. This chain links TRBV5-4 with TRBJ1-2; 7 nucleotides match TRBD1. Germline CDR1 SGHNT, CDR2 YYREEE (reference sequence). After removal of 0 bases from V and 6 bases from J, the junction contained 5 bases not matched to a gene. The CDR3 covers 14 residues.

The genes are TRBV2 and TRBJ1-2, with TRBD1 matching over 8 bases. With V trimmed by 1 base and J by 10 bases, 8 bases remained unmatched. The CDR3 is 14 amino acids. The germline CDR1 and CDR2 sequences are SNHLY and FYNNEI. CDR3 coding DNA: TGTGCCAGCAGTGAAGACGGGACAGGCACTCCCTACACCTTC. It codes for CASSEDGTGTPYTF.

This clone was counted between two and nine times. The J gene is TRBJ1-1, the V gene TRBV30; 8 positions agree with TRBD1. This CDR3 comprises 13 residues. Germline V gene lookup returns CDR1 GTSNPN and CDR2 SVGIG (reference sequence). Losses at the gene ends were 5 bases for V and 1 base for J; bases not matched to a gene: 3. The CDR3 bases are TGTGCCTGGGAAGGACAGGGGAACACTGAAGCTTTCTTT. This codes for CAWEGQGNTEAFF.

The rearrangement links TRBV18 to TRBJ2-2; D is possibly TRBD1 (5 bases). Germline CDR1 reads KGHSH; CDR2 reads LQKENI. The length of the CDR3 is 15 residues. Trimming pared 8 bases from V and 0 bases from J, leaving 13 bases between. The CDR3 protein is CASTRAASNTGELFF. As DNA, the CDR3 is TGTGCCAGCACCAGGGCCGCTTCGAACACCGGGGAGCTGTTTTTT.

This clone was recorded a few times. V and J are TRBV7-2 and TRBJ2-3; 8 bases line up with TRBD2. The junction had 9 bases not matched to a gene; V was cut back by 5 bases and J by 2 bases. The CDR3 is 16 residues long. Germline-derived CDR1 and CDR2 are SGHTA and FQGNSA. For the CDR3, the DNA is TGTGCCAGCAGCGCCCGGGGGGGCGGATTCACAGATACGCAGTATTTT. It yields the protein CASSARGGGFTDTQYF. Looking up the rest from reference TRBV7-2 and TRBJ2-3 gives the full variable domain: GAGVSQSPSNKVTEKGKDVELRCDPISGHTALYWYRQSLGQGLEFLIYFQGNSAPDKSGLPSDRFSAERTGGSVSTLTIQRTQQEDSAVYLCASSARGGGFTDTQYFGPGTRLTVL.

This rearrangement joins TRBV30 to TRBJ2-7, with D perhaps TRBD2 (5 bases). V was cut by 3 bases and J by 10 bases, with 16 bases left in between. Germline loops: CDR1 GTSNPN, CDR2 SVGIG (reference sequence). This CDR3 is built from 12 residues. CDR3 protein: CAWSPAGVSQYF. CDR3 coding DNA: TGTGCCTGGAGCCCCGCCGGGGTCTCCCAGTACTTC.

The genes are TRBV13 and TRBJ1-1, with D unresolved. CDR1 PRHDT and CDR2 FYEKMQ come from the germline V gene (reference sequence). This CDR3 contains 18 residues. Trimming cost V 4 bases and J 4 bases, with 25 bases left between them. CDR3 nucleotides: TGTGCCAGCAGCTCCGCTTGGCCCTCCGGAGAGTTTGGCACTGAAGCTTTCTTT. Translating gives CASSSAWPSGEFGTEAFF.